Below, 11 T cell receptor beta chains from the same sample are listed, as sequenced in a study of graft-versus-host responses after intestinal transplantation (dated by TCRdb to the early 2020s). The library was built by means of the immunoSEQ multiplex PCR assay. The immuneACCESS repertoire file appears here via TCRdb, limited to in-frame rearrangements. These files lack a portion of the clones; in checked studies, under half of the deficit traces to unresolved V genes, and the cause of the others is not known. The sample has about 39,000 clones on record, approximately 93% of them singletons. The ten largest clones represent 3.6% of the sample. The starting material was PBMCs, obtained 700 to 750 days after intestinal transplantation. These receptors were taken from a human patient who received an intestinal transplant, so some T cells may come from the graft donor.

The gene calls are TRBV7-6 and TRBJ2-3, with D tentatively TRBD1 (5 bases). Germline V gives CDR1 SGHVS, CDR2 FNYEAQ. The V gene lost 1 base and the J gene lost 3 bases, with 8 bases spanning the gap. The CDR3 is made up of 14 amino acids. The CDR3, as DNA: TGTGCCAGCAGCTTAGGGACAATAACAGATACGCAGTATTTT. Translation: CASSLGTITDTQYF.

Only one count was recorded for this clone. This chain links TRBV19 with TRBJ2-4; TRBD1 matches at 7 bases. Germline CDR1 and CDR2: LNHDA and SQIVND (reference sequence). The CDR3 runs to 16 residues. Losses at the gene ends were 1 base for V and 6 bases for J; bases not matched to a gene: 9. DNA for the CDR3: TGTGCCAGTAGTATAGCCCACCGGGACAGTGGAAACATTCAGTACTTC. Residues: CASSIAHRDSGNIQYF.

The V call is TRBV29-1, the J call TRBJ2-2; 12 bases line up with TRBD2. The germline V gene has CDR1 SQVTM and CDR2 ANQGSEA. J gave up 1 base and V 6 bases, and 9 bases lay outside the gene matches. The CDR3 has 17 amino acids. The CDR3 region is CSVARLAGALNTGELFF. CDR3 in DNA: TGCAGCGTGGCCCGACTAGCGGGAGCCCTGAACACCGGGGAGCTGTTTTTT.

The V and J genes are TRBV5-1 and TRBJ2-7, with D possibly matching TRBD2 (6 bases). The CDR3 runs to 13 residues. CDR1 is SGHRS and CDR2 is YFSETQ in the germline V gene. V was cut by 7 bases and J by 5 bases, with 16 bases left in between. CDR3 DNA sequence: TGCGCCAGCGGGGAGGCAGGGTCCAACGAGCAGTACTTC. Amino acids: CASGEAGSNEQYF.

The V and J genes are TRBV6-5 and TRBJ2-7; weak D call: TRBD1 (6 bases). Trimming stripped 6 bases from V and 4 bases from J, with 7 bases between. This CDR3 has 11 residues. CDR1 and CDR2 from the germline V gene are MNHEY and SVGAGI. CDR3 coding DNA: TGTGCCAGCAGACAGGGTTACGAGCAGTACTTC. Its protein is CASRQGYEQYF.

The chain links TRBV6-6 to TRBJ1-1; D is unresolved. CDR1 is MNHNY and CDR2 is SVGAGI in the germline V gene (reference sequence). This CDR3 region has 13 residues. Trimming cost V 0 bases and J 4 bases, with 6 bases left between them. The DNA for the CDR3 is TGTGCCAGCAGTTACTCCGACTCCACTGAAGCTTTCTTT. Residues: CASSYSDSTEAFF.

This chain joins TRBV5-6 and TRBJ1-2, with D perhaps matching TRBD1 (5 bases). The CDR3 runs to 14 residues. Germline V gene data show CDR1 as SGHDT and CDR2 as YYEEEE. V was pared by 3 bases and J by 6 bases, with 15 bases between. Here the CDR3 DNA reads TGTGCCAGCAGCTCCGACAGCGCCTGGAATGGCTACACCTTC. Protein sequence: CASSSDSAWNGYTF.

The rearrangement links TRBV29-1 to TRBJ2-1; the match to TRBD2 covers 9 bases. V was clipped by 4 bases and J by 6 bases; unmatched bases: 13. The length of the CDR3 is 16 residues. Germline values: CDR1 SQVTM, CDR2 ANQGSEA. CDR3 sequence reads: CSVGGSISGSSNEQFF. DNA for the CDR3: TGCAGCGTTGGGGGTTCGATTAGCGGGAGCTCCAATGAGCAGTTCTTC.

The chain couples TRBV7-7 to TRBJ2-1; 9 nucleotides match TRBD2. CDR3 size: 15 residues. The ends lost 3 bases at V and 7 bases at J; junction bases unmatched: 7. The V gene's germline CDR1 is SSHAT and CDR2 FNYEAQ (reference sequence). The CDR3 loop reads CASSLRSGSLNEQFF. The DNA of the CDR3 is TGTGCCAGCAGCTTGCGTAGCGGGAGTCTAAATGAGCAGTTCTTC.

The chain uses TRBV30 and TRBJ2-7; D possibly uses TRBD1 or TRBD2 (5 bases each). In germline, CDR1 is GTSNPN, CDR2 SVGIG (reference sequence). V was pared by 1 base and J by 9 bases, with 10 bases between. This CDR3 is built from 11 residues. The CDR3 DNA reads TGTGCCTGGAGTGCGGGGACCGGGCAGTACTTC. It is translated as CAWSAGTGQYF.

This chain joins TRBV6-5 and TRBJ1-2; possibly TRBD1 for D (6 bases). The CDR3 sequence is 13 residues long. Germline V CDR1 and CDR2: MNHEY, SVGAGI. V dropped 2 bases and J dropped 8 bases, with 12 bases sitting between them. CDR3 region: CASSYPGARGYTF. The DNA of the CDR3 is TGTGCCAGCAGTTACCCGGGGGCACGGGGCTACACCTTC.